This entry lists 29 T cell receptor beta chains sequenced from one sample in a study of PD-L1 blockade in urothelial cancer. Time point noted: pretreatment peripheral blood. Generated by immunoSEQ multiplex PCR, the TCRdb table keeps only in-frame clones and is missing some. The repertoire holds around 100,000 clones, with roughly 84% as singletons. The starting material was PBMCs, obtained around atezolizumab (anti-PD-L1) treatment. Receptors were obtained from a man aged 55 to 70 with urothelial cancer.

V is TRBV28 and J is TRBJ2-1, with a weak D call TRBD2 (6 bases). Trimming removed 11 bases at V and 7 bases at J, with 12 bases between. CDR1 and CDR2 from the germline V gene are MDHEN and SYDVKM. This CDR3 has 11 amino acids. The CDR3 region is CAHGRGNEQFF. Here the CDR3 DNA reads TGTGCCCACGGGAGAGGGAATGAGCAGTTCTTC.

V usage is TRBV9 and J usage is TRBJ2-1; 9 bases line up with TRBD1. The CDR3 contains 14 residues. Germline loops: CDR1 SGDLS, CDR2 YYNGEE. V lost 2 bases, J lost 4 bases, and 1 base stayed unmatched. The CDR3 region has the DNA TGTGCCAGCAGCGTGGGGACAGGGTACAATGAGCAGTTCTTC. It encodes CASSVGTGYNEQFF.

V usage is TRBV7-8 and J usage is TRBJ1-3; D is unresolved. The V gene lost 3 bases and the J gene lost 2 bases, with 8 bases spanning the gap. This CDR3 has 14 amino acids. In germline, CDR1 is SGHVS, CDR2 FQNEAQ. CDR3 DNA sequence: TGTGCCAGCAGCTTTGATGGGCCTGGAAACACCATATATTTT. Translation gives CASSFDGPGNTIYF. Combining the CDR3 with reference TRBV7-8 and TRBJ1-3 gives the whole variable domain GAGVSQSPRYKVAKRGQDVALRCDPISGHVSLFWYQQALGQGPEFLTYFQNEAQLDKSGLPSDRFFAERPEGSVSTLKIQRTQQEDSAVYLCASSFDGPGNTIYFGEGSWLTVV.

This chain uses TRBV5-5 with TRBJ1-2, with 12 nucleotides matching TRBD1. V gave up 1 base and J gave up 5 bases; unmatched junction bases: 6. Germline V lookup: CDR1 SGHKS, CDR2 YYEKEE (reference sequence). This CDR3 comprises 16 residues. The CDR3 sequence: CASSLPPGQGAYGYTF. The CDR3 DNA is TGTGCCAGCAGCTTGCCTCCGGGACAGGGGGCTTATGGCTACACCTTC.

This clone was observed a single time. V is TRBV11-3 and J is TRBJ2-5; 7 nucleotides match TRBD2. With 4 bases clipped from V and 0 bases from J, the junction kept 2 bases outside the gene matches. The CDR3 sequence is 14 residues long. Germline CDR1 and CDR2: SGHNT and YENEEA. DNA of the CDR3: TGTGCCAGCAGCTCAGCGGGGCACCAAGAGACCCAGTACTTC. Translating gives CASSSAGHQETQYF.

V gene TRBV14 combines with J gene TRBJ2-7; 7 bases agree with TRBD1. The V gene end was trimmed by 3 bases and the J gene end by 5 bases; junction bases not matched to a gene: 7. Germline CDR1 and CDR2: SGHDN and FVKESK. The CDR3 is 14 residues long. CDR3 DNA: TGTGCCAGCAGCCACGAGACAGGGATCCACGAGCAGTACTTC. Translated, it gives CASSHETGIHEQYF.

The V call is TRBV9, the J call TRBJ2-5, with a weak D call TRBD2 (7 bases). Per germline, CDR1 SGDLS and CDR2 YYNGEE. The CDR3 covers 14 residues. V was trimmed by 0 bases and J by 5 bases, leaving 11 bases between them. The CDR3 region has the DNA TGTGCCAGCAGCGTAGGGGGGGGCAGGGAGACCCAGTACTTC. Translated, it gives CASSVGGGRETQYF.

This clone occurred once. The rearrangement uses TRBV5-4 and TRBJ2-7, with D possibly matching TRBD1 (6 bases). There are 14 residues in the CDR3. With 3 bases removed from V and 1 base from J, the gap between germline ends came to 11 bases. CDR1 is SGHNT and CDR2 is YYREEE in the germline V gene (reference sequence). For the CDR3, the DNA is TGTGCCAGCAGCTCTCGACAGGAGTCCTACGAGCAGTACTTC. This sequence encodes CASSSRQESYEQYF.

The J gene is TRBJ2-7, the V gene TRBV6-5, with D maybe TRBD1 (5 bases). CDR1 is MNHEY and CDR2 is SVGAGI in the germline V gene. The V and J ends lost 6 bases and 4 bases respectively, with 7 bases between them. The CDR3 spans 11 residues. In DNA, the CDR3 is TGTGCCAGCAGGGACACATACGAGCAGTACTTC. This gives the protein CASRDTYEQYF.

The gene calls are TRBV28 and TRBJ2-3; a weak D match, TRBD2 (5 bases). This CDR3 contains 15 residues. Trimming removed 3 bases from V and 3 bases from J, with 13 bases in between. Germline CDR1 reads MDHEN; CDR2 reads SYDVKM. The CDR3 region has the DNA TGTGCCAGCAGTTTGCAGCAAGGAGGTACAGATACGCAGTATTTT. Protein: CASSLQQGGTDTQYF.

The J gene is TRBJ2-7, the V gene TRBV21-1; TRBD2 is taken as the D call from the table, unchecked against the DNA. TRBV21-1 is a recognized pseudogene. CDR3 length: 18 amino acids. This chain's CDR3 is CASSGGSGSPFVGYEQYF. The DNA for the CDR3 is TGTGCCAGCAGCGGGGGAAGCGGGAGTCCCTTCGTGGGGTACGAGCAGTACTTC.

V is TRBV6-5 and J is TRBJ1-3; D remains ambiguous. Germline loops: CDR1 MNHEY, CDR2 SVGAGI. Deletions cut 2 bases from V and 0 bases from J, with 8 bases between. The CDR3 has 15 amino acids. The DNA for the CDR3 is TGTGCCAGCAGTTACGGCAGTACCTCTGGAAACACCATATATTTT. This gives the protein CASSYGSTSGNTIYF.

V usage is TRBV29-1 and J usage is TRBJ1-4; TRBD1 matches 8 bases. V dropped 5 bases and J dropped 6; count of bases not matched to a gene: 2. Germline V gives CDR1 SQVTM, CDR2 ANQGSEA. The CDR3 is made up of 12 amino acids. The CDR3 spells CSVQTGDEKLFF. The CDR3, as DNA: TGCAGCGTTCAGACAGGGGATGAAAAACTGTTTTTT.

This clone has just a few counts. This CDR3 is CATLVYMTSGTPNTGELFF. CDR3 nucleotides: TGTGCCACCTTAGTATATATGACTAGCGGGACCCCCAACACCGGGGAGCTGTTTTTT. This chain uses TRBV19 with TRBJ2-2; TRBD2 matches 11 bases. This CDR3 has 19 amino acids. CDR1 and CDR2 from the germline V gene are LNHDA and SQIVND (reference sequence). Trimming removed 10 bases from V and 2 bases from J; junction bases left unmatched: 18.

The chain carries TRBV7-2 and TRBJ1-2; D possibly corresponds to TRBD1 (6 bases). V dropped 5 bases and J dropped 0 bases, with 16 bases sitting between them. This CDR3 has 16 amino acids. Germline V gene data show CDR1 as SGHTA and CDR2 as FQGNSA. The CDR3 spells CASSPPRQASNYGYTF. The CDR3 DNA is TGTGCCAGCAGCCCCCCCCGACAGGCCTCTAACTATGGCTACACCTTC.

V and J are TRBV7-9 and TRBJ2-1; D may be TRBD1 (5 bases). Germline CDR1 and CDR2: SEHNR and FQNEAQ (reference sequence). Trimming removed 1 base from V and 10 bases from J, with 8 bases in between. The CDR3 length is 12 residues. CDR3 amino acids: CASSLGPGEQFF. The CDR3 DNA sequence: TGTGCCAGCAGCTTAGGTCCAGGGGAGCAGTTCTTC.

The V gene is TRBV11-3, the J gene TRBJ2-1, with TRBD2 matching 8 bases. The V gene end was trimmed by 5 bases and the J gene end by 4 bases; junction bases not matched to a gene: 7. The CDR3 has 15 residues. Germline CDR1 reads SGHNT; CDR2 reads YENEEA. DNA for the CDR3: TGTGCCAGCAGCGACCGACTAGCGCTTTACAATGAGCAGTTCTTC. Its protein is CASSDRLALYNEQFF.

The V and J genes are TRBV7-2 and TRBJ2-1; 8 nucleotides match TRBD1. CDR1 is SGHTA and CDR2 is FQGNSA in the germline V gene. The CDR3 has 15 residues. The J segment lost 5 bases and the V segment lost 5 bases, leaving 8 bases of the junction unmatched. CDR3 nucleotides: TGTGCCAGCAGCGTTAGAGGACAGGGAGACAATGAGCAGTTCTTC. This translates into CASSVRGQGDNEQFF. The complete variable domain, with remaining parts taken from reference TRBV7-2 and TRBJ2-1, reads GAGVSQSPSNKVTEKGKDVELRCDPISGHTALYWYRQSLGQGLEFLIYFQGNSAPDKSGLPSDRFSAERTGGSVSTLTIQRTQQEDSAVYLCASSVRGQGDNEQFFGPGTRLTVL.

The chain has TRBV19 and TRBJ2-7; no reliable D call. Trimming cost V 5 bases and J 7 bases, with 12 bases left between them. CDR3 length: 12 residues. The germline CDR1 and CDR2 sequences are LNHDA and SQIVND (reference sequence). Written as DNA, the CDR3 is TGTGCCAGTAGTCCCAATCACGGGGAGCAGTACTTC. Protein sequence: CASSPNHGEQYF.

CDR3 coding DNA: TGTGCCAGCAGCTTCAAGGGGAGGACCGGGGAGCTGTTTTTT. As protein: CASSFKGRTGELFF. The chain recombines TRBV11-2 with TRBJ2-2, with a tentative D call TRBD2 (6 bases). The CDR3 runs 14 residues. Germline assignment: CDR1 SGHAT and CDR2 FQNNGV. V lost 3 bases and J 5 bases, leaving 10 bases between the germline ends.

The CDR3 here is CASSATPYEQYF. The CDR3 nucleotides read TGTGCCAGCAGCGCCACACCCTACGAGCAGTACTTC. This chain connects TRBV11-3 to TRBJ2-7; D unclear. V was cut by 5 bases and J by 2 bases, with 7 bases left in between. The germline gives CDR1 SGHNT, CDR2 YENEEA. The CDR3 is 12 amino acids.

This clone has a single count. The chain links TRBV20-1 to TRBJ2-3; D gene uncertain. Trimming cost V 3 bases and J 2 bases, with 3 bases left between them. The CDR3 has 11 amino acids. Germline CDR1 is DFQATT and CDR2 is SNEGSKA (reference sequence). The CDR3 sequence: CSASHTDTQYF. CDR3 coding DNA: TGCAGTGCTAGCCACACAGATACGCAGTATTTT.

This clone is a singleton in its sample. This chain connects TRBV2 to TRBJ2-7; 7 bases line up with TRBD1. Germline values: CDR1 SNHLY, CDR2 FYNNEI. V was clipped by 6 bases and J by 7 bases; unmatched bases: 6. The CDR3 spans 12 residues. CDR3 DNA sequence: TGTGCCAGCAGAGAGGGGGCGCGGGAGCAGTACTTC. Translated: CASREGAREQYF.

V gene TRBV2 combines with J gene TRBJ2-1; 16 positions match TRBD2. In germline, CDR1 is SNHLY, CDR2 FYNNEI. The J segment lost 12 bases and the V segment lost 7 bases, leaving 6 bases of the junction unmatched. The CDR3 runs 14 residues. The CDR3 sequence: CASTTGLAGGPQFF. Here the CDR3 DNA reads TGTGCCAGCACTACGGGACTAGCGGGAGGGCCGCAGTTCTTC.

The chain couples TRBV9 to TRBJ1-2, with a possible D match to TRBD1 (5 bases). CDR1 SGDLS and CDR2 YYNGEE come from the germline V gene. With 3 bases removed from V and 7 bases from J, the gap between germline ends came to 19 bases. CDR3 length equals 15 residues. CDR3 bases: TGTGCCAGCAGCGCTCCAGGACACAACAGGATTGGCTACACCTTC. It specifies CASSAPGHNRIGYTF.

A few counts support this clone. This chain joins TRBV11-2 and TRBJ2-7, with TRBD2 matching over 9 bases. J lost 1 base, V lost 5 bases, and 6 bases had no gene match. Germline CDR1 is SGHAT and CDR2 is FQNNGV. This CDR3 has 15 amino acids. The chain's CDR3 is CASSMTSGSSYEQYF. For the CDR3, the DNA is TGTGCCAGCAGCATGACTAGCGGTTCTTCCTACGAGCAGTACTTC.

The chain carries TRBV5-4 and TRBJ1-2, with 8 bases identical to TRBD1. The germline V gene has CDR1 SGHNT and CDR2 YYREEE (reference sequence). V lost 0 bases, J lost 4 bases, and 5 bases stayed unmatched. The CDR3 totals 15 residues. CDR3 region: CASSLGGQGVYGYTF. The CDR3 DNA is TGTGCCAGCAGCTTGGGTGGACAGGGAGTCTATGGCTACACCTTC. The full variable domain, in which reference TRBV5-4 and TRBJ1-2 provide the parts outside the CDR3, is ETGVTQSPTHLIKTRGQQVTLRCSSQSGHNTVSWYQQALGQGPQFIFQYYREEENGRGNFPPRFSGLQFPNYSSELNVNALELDDSALYLCASSLGGQGVYGYTFGSGTRLTVV.

The chain carries TRBV5-5 and TRBJ2-7; D possibly corresponds to TRBD2 (6 bases). Germline V gene data show CDR1 as SGHKS and CDR2 as YYEKEE (reference sequence). The ends were cut back, 0 bases at V and 2 bases at J, with 12 bases in the middle. The CDR3 has 15 residues. This CDR3 is CASSLGGTETYEQYF. Written as DNA, the CDR3 is TGTGCCAGCAGCTTGGGAGGGACTGAAACCTACGAGCAGTACTTC.

The chain uses TRBV5-1 and TRBJ2-2, with 9 bases lining up with TRBD1. Unmatched junction bases numbered 10, after V lost 3 bases and J lost 7 bases. The CDR3 has 16 residues. Germline V gene data show CDR1 as SGHRS and CDR2 as YFSETQ. The CDR3 nucleotides read TGCGCCAGCAGCTACGGGACAGGGCCATGGGGCGGGGAGCTGTTTTTT. Its translation is CASSYGTGPWGGELFF.